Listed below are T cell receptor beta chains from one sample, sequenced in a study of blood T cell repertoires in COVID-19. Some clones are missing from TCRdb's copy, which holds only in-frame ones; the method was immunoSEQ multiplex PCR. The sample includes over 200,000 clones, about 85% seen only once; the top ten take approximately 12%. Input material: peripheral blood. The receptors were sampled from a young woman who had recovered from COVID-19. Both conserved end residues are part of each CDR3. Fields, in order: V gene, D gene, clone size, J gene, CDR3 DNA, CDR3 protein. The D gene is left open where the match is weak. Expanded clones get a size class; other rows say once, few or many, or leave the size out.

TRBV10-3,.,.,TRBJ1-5,TGTGCCATCAGTGAAGATTCAGGGAATCAGCCCCAGCATTTT,CAISEDSGNQPQHF
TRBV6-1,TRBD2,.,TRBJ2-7,TGTGCCAGCAGTGAGGGGACTAAGGGCTACGAGCAGTACTTC,CASSEGTKGYEQYF
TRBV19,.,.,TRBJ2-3,TGTGCCAGTAACGGAGACACAGATACGCAGTATTTT,CASNGDTDTQYF
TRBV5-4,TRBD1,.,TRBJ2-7,TGTGCCAGCAGCTTAGGGACAGGGGGCAGCGAGCAGTACTTC,CASSLGTGGSEQYF
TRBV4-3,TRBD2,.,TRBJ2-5,TGCGCCAGCAGCAAAGATCGGATAGCGGGAGGACTAGAGACCCAGTACTTC,CASSKDRIAGGLETQYF
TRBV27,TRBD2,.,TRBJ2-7,TGTGCCAGCAGTCCAGTAGCGGGACTACCCTACGAGCAGTACTTC,CASSPVAGLPYEQYF
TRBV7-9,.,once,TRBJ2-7,TGTGCCAGCAGCTCCCTGGGCTTTGAGCAGTACTTC,CASSSLGFEQYF
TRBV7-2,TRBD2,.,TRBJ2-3,TGTGCCAGCAGCTTAGCGCTGCTAGCGGGAGGGCGGGATACGCAGTATTTT,CASSLALLAGGRDTQYF
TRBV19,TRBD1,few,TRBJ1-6,TGTGCCAGTACCCTCAGCTCCGGGACAGGGAATTCACCCCTCCACTTT,CASTLSSGTGNSPLHF
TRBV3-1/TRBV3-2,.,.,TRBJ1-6,TGTGCCAGCAGCCACTGGGGGGGGCAAGGCTCACCCCTCCACTTT,CASSHWGGQGSPLHF
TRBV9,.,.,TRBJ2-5,TGTGCCAGCAGCGTAGACGGGGGGCCAAGGGAGACCCAGTACTTC,CASSVDGGPRETQYF
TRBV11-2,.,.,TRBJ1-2,TGTGCCAGCACCCACCCGGGAGGCTATGGCTACACCTTC,CASTHPGGYGYTF
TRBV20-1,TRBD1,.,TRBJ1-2,TGCAGTGCTAGTCCGGGACAGGGGGTTAACTATGGCTACACCTTC,CSASPGQGVNYGYTF
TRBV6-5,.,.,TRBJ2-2,TGTGCCAGCAGTTACTCGAACGGGGCCGGGGAGCTGTTTTTT,CASSYSNGAGELFF
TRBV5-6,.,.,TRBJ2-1,TGTGCCAGCAGCCTACTAGCTGGGGAGCAGTTCTTC,CASSLLAGEQFF
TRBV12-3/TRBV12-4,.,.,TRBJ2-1,TGTGCCAGCAGTACTAGGCCCAATGAGCAGTTCTTC,CASSTRPNEQFF
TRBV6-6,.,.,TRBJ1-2,TGTGCCAGCAGTAATACTAACTATGGCTACACCTTC,CASSNTNYGYTF
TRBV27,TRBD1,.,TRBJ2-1,TGTGCCAGCACCCCGGGACAGGGGGCCAACAATGAGCAGTTCTTC,CASTPGQGANNEQFF
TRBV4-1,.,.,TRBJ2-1,TGCGCCAGCAGCCAGACGCCGGGACTTACCTACAATGAGCAGTTCTTC,CASSQTPGLTYNEQFF
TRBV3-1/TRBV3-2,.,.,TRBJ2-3,TGTGCCAGTCAGACTAGATCCACAGATACGCAGTATTTT,CASQTRSTDTQYF
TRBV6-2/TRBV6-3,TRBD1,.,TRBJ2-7,TGTGCCAGCAGTTACCCGGGACAGGGGATCGACGAGCAGTACTTC,CASSYPGQGIDEQYF
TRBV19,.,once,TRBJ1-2,TGTGCCAGTAGTGTGTCGGGGTATCAGGGCTACACCTTC,CASSVSGYQGYTF
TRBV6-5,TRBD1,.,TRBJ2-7,TGTGCCAGCGCCGTGGGACAGGCCGTTTCCTACGAGCAGTACTTC,CASAVGQAVSYEQYF
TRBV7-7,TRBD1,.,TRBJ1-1,TGTGCCAGCAGCGCCACAGGGGTCACTGAAGCTTTCTTT,CASSATGVTEAFF
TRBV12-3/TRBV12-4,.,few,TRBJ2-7,TGTGCCAGCAGTCCGGGGTACGAGCAGTACTTC,CASSPGYEQYF
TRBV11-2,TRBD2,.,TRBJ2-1,TGTGCCAGCAGCCAAGGACTAGCGGGCTCCTACAATGAGCAGTTCTTC,CASSQGLAGSYNEQFF
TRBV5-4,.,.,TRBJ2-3,TGTGCCAGCAGCCACCCCACCGCGGCGAACACAGATACGCAGTATTTT,CASSHPTAANTDTQYF
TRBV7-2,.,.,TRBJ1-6,TGTGCCAGCAGCTTAGAGGGGACAACTAATTCACCCCTCCACTTT,CASSLEGTTNSPLHF
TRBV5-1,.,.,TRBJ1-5,TGCGCCAGCAGCTTGGACGGTTATAGCAATCAGCCCCAGCATTTT,CASSLDGYSNQPQHF
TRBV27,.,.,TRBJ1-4,TGTGCCAGCAGTTCCAGGACAGACTCAACTAATGAAAAACTGTTTTTT,CASSSRTDSTNEKLFF
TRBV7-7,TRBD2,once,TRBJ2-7,TGTGCCAGCAGCTTAGCTCTGGCGGGAGGGCCCAACGAGCAGTACTTC,CASSLALAGGPNEQYF
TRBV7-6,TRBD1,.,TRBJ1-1,TGTGCCAGCAGCTCTACGGGACAGGGTTCCACTGAAGCTTTCTTT,CASSSTGQGSTEAFF
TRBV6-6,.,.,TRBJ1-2,TGTGCCAGCAGTCCGGGGATCGGACAGTTGGTCAGAGGCTACACCTTC,CASSPGIGQLVRGYTF